The 5 T cell receptor beta chains given below trace back to one sample, sequenced in a study of T cells after yellow fever vaccination. MiXCR was run by TCRdb on the 5' RACE reads, yielding one entry per CDR3 protein. This sample has over 25,000 distinct CDR3 sequences, with 5% to 6% found just once. Material: PBMCs, either bulk or a sorted T-cell subset (CD4+, CD8+, memory, or dextramer-sorted; not recorded which), obtained 15 days after the yellow fever booster vaccination. The source of these receptors is a man aged 30 to 45 who received the YFV17D yellow fever vaccine.

This clonotype was observed at least ten times. The chain carries TRBV20-1 and TRBJ2-1, with TRBD2 matching over 9 bases. V shed 3 bases, J shed 5 bases, and the junction held 5 bases outside the gene matches. The CDR3 is 14 residues long. Germline CDR1 DFQATT, CDR2 SNEGSKA (reference sequence). The CDR3 DNA reads TGCAGTGCTAGCTTAGCGGGAGTGAACAATGAGCAGTTCTTC. It translates to CSASLAGVNNEQFF.

This chain connects TRBV5-4 to TRBJ2-2, with D unclear. Germline CDR1 SGHNT, CDR2 YYREEE (reference sequence). The ends were cut back, 0 bases at V and 1 base at J, with 7 bases in the middle. The CDR3 has 15 residues. The CDR3 loop reads CASSLAGLNTGELFF. The CDR3 coding sequence is TGTGCCAGCAGCTTGGCGGGTTTGAACACCGGGGAGCTGTTTTTT.

This clonotype has a count of ten or more. This chain joins TRBV18 and TRBJ2-2; TRBD1 might be the D (5 bases). The CDR3 loop spans 16 amino acids. Germline assignment: CDR1 KGHSH and CDR2 LQKENI. V was pared by 3 bases and J by 1 base, with 12 bases between. CDR3 in amino acids: CASSPATVMNTGELFF. CDR3 in DNA: TGTGCCAGCTCACCGGCGACAGTTATGAACACCGGGGAGCTGTTTTTT. The variable domain in full, with the rest retrieved from reference TRBV18 and TRBJ2-2, is NAGVMQNPRHLVRRRGQEARLRCSPMKGHSHVYWYRQLPEEGLKFMVYLQKENIIDESGMPKERFSAEFPKEGPSILRIQQVVRGDSAAYFCASSPATVMNTGELFFGEGSRLTVL.

This clonotype was detected a few times. The CDR3 sequence: CASSLDTGDTQYF. The CDR3 coding sequence is TGCGCCAGCAGCTTGGACACAGGGGATACGCAGTATTTT. The chain couples TRBV5-1 to TRBJ2-3; D may be TRBD1 (6 bases). V was cut by 0 bases and J by 6 bases, with 8 bases left in between. CDR3 size: 13 residues. Germline CDR1 is SGHRS and CDR2 is YFSETQ. The whole variable domain, remainder taken from reference TRBV5-1 and TRBJ2-3, is KAGVTQTPRYLIKTRGQQVTLSCSPISGHRSVSWYQQTPGQGLQFLFEYFSETQRNKGNFPGRFSGRQFSNSRSEMNVSTLELGDSALYLCASSLDTGDTQYFGPGTRLTVL.

By sample share, this clonotype is medium-sized. V gene TRBV4-1 combines with J gene TRBJ2-1; 9 nucleotides agree with TRBD2. With V trimmed by 4 bases and J by 6 bases, 13 bases remained unmatched. Germline V gene sequence: CDR1 MGHRA, CDR2 YSYEKL. This CDR3 comprises 17 residues. CDR3 nucleotide sequence: TGCGCCAGCAGCCGGAAGACTAGCGGTCAGCTAACCAATGAGCAGTTCTTC. Translation: CASSRKTSGQLTNEQFF.